The present T cell receptor beta chain was sequenced within a study of T cells in Graves' hyperthyroidism and ophthalmopathy. At the level of the study: Pretreatment peripheral blood was obtained at initial diagnosis.

Study results and caveats: The authors' 13 V-J model separated ophthalmopathy from stable hyperthyroidism. The blood repertoire included most of the expanded thyroid clonotypes above 0.001.

Concerning this clonotype itself: Its specificity is not known. The junction departs from the called germline gene at one end, perhaps through a read error.

There are 12 residues in the CDR3. Germline V lookup: CDR1 SGHRS, CDR2 YFSETQ. RNA transcripts were the template for amplifying TCR beta CDR3 regions. The study used the HTBI primer set for a first-round RT-PCR of the TCR CDR3. TCRdb ran MiXCR on the multiplex PCR reads and lists one entry per CDR3 protein. The sample has about 270,000 distinct CDR3 sequences, about 20% seen once. This sequence originates from a man aged 30 to 45 with Graves' ophthalmopathy. The chain has TRBV5-1 and TRBJ2-5; D not resolved. Sequenced sample: blood. CDR3 sequence reads: CASSFYDANLDF. The CDR3 bases are TGTGCCAGCAGCTTCTACGACGCGAACCTGGACTTC.